A single sample is the source of the 6 T cell receptor beta chains below, sequenced in a study of cytotoxic CD8 clonotypes in ibrutinib-treated CLL. Profiled with immunoSEQ multiplex PCR; TCRdb holds only in-frame clones, not every one. The top ten hold about 6.7% of the sample, which has around 300,000 clones, about 77% seen once. The source material was PBMCs, sampled before ibrutinib treatment. These receptors were obtained from a human donor with chronic lymphocytic leukemia.

This rearrangement joins TRBV5-1 to TRBJ1-4; a possible D gene is TRBD1 (6 bases). CDR1 SGHRS and CDR2 YFSETQ come from the germline V gene. V gave up 5 bases and J gave up 7 bases, with 21 bases separating them. This CDR3 spans 16 amino acids. The CDR3 here is CASSSTPGGQSEKLFF. In DNA form, the CDR3 reads TGCGCCAGCAGTTCAACTCCAGGCGGACAGAGTGAAAAACTGTTTTTT.

V is TRBV9 and J is TRBJ1-1; TRBD1 matches 9 bases. Per the germline V gene, CDR1 is SGDLS and CDR2 is YYNGEE. The CDR3 totals 15 residues. V lost 0 bases and J lost 10; bases outside the gene matches: 10. The CDR3 here is CASSVVGQGGVAAFF. The DNA for the CDR3 is TGTGCCAGCAGCGTAGTGGGACAGGGAGGAGTGGCAGCTTTCTTT.

This chain uses TRBV15 with TRBJ2-2, with 7 nucleotides matching TRBD2. CDR1 and CDR2 from the germline V gene are LNHNV and YYDKDF (reference sequence). With V trimmed by 4 bases and J by 3 bases, 8 bases remained unmatched. The CDR3 is 16 amino acids. CDR3 coding DNA: TGTGCCACCAGCAAACTCATAGCGGGCTACACCGGGGAGCTGTTTTTT. This encodes CATSKLIAGYTGELFF.

CDR3 sequence: CASSPGQGLNEQFF. CDR3 nucleotide sequence: TGTGCCAGCTCACCGGGACAGGGCTTGAATGAGCAGTTCTTC. This sequence joins TRBV18 and TRBJ2-1, with 9 bases lining up with TRBD1. This CDR3 has 14 amino acids. Germline trimming cut 3 bases from V and 7 bases from J; bases unmatched to any gene: 4. From germline, CDR1 is KGHSH and CDR2 LQKENI. The variable domain in full, completed from reference TRBV18 and TRBJ2-1, reads NAGVMQNPRHLVRRRGQEARLRCSPMKGHSHVYWYRQLPEEGLKFMVYLQKENIIDESGMPKERFSAEFPKEGPSILRIQQVVRGDSAAYFCASSPGQGLNEQFFGPGTRLTVL.

Concerning this clone: One end of the junction varies from germline; a read error may be responsible. The chain carries TRBV28 and TRBJ1-4; 8 bases agree with TRBD1. The germline CDR1 and CDR2 sequences are MDHEN and SYDVKM. The CDR3 has 14 amino acids. The CDR3 bases are TGTGCCAGCAGTTCGCAGGGGGCTAAGGAAAAACTGTTTTTT. Translation: CASSSQGAKEKLFF.

The V and J genes are TRBV5-6 and TRBJ1-2, with a possible D match to TRBD1 (5 bases). This CDR3 has 12 amino acids. Germline V gene sequence: CDR1 SGHDT, CDR2 YYEEEE. The V gene lost 6 bases and the J gene lost 3 bases, with 9 bases spanning the gap. The CDR3 here is CASTQGDYGYTF. CDR3 in DNA: TGTGCCAGCACGCAGGGCGACTATGGCTACACCTTC.